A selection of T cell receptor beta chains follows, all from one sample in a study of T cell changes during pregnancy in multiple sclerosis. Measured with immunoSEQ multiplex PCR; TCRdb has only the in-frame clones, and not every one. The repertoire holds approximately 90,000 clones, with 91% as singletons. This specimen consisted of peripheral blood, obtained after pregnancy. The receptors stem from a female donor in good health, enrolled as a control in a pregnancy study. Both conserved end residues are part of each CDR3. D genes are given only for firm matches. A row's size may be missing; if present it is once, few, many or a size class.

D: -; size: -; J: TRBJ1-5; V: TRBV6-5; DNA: TGTGCCACTCGTCCTCCTGGAGGGAATCAGCCCCAGCATTTT; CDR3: CATRPPGGNQPQHF
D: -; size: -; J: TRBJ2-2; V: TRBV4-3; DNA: TGCGCCAGCAGCCAAGCGGACTTTAAGCGGTCTCACACCGGGGAGCTGTTTTTT; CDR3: CASSQADFKRSHTGELFF
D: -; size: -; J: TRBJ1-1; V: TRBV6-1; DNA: TGTGCCAGCAGTGCGGCTTTCTTT; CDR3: CASSAAFF
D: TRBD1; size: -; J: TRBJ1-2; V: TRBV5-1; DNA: TGCGCCAGCAGCTTGGCTATTTTAGCGGACCGAGGACAGGGGATAGGTGGCTACACCTTC; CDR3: CASSLAILADRGQGIGGYTF
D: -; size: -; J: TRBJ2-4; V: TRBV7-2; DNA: TGTGCCAGCAGCTTAAACAGGGAGACCAAAAACATTCAGTACTTC; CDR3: CASSLNRETKNIQYF
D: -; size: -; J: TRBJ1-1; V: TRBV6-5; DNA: TGTGCCAGCAGCCGCTTGGGGGGGCTAGGAGCTTTCTTT; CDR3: CASSRLGGLGAFF
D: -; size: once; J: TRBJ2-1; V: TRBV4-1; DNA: TGCGCCAGCAGCGTGTTAGGGAGCTCCTACAATGAGCAGTTCTTC; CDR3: CASSVLGSSYNEQFF
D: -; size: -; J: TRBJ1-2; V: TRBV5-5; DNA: TGTGCCAGCAGCTTGGAAACAGGTATCGGCTACACCTTC; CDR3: CASSLETGIGYTF
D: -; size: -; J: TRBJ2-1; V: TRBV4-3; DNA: TGCGCCAGCAGCCAAGATCAACAGGGCTACAATGAGCAGTTCTTC; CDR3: CASSQDQQGYNEQFF
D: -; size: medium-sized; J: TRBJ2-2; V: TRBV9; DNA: TGTGCCAGCAGCCCCGGGGGTAGCGGGGAGCTGTTTTTT; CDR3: CASSPGGSGELFF
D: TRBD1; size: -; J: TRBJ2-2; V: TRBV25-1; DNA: TGTGCCAGCAGTGAAACCGCCGGGACAGCGAACACCGGGGAGCTGTTTTTT; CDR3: CASSETAGTANTGELFF
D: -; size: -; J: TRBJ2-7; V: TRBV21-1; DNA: TGTGCCCGACACCCGGGGGTCCCCCTTTCCTACGAGCAGTACTTC; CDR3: CARHPGVPLSYEQYF
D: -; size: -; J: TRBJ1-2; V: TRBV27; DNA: TGTGCCAGCAGCTCAGACAGCGATGGCTACACCTTC; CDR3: CASSSDSDGYTF
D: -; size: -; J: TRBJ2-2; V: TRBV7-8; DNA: TGTGCCAGCAGCTTAAATTCACAGGGAGCCGGGGAGCTGTTTTTT; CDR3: CASSLNSQGAGELFF
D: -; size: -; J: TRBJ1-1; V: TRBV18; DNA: TGTGCCAGCTCACCACCCCGAAGGCAGGGTGACACTGAAGCTTTCTTT; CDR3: CASSPPRRQGDTEAFF
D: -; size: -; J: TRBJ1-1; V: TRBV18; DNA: TGTGCCAGCTCACCTTCCCTGGGGGGAATGAACACTGAAGCTTTCTTT; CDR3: CASSPSLGGMNTEAFF
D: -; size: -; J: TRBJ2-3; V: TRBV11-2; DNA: TGTGCCAGCAGCTCTAGCGCTGATACGCAGTATTTT; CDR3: CASSSSADTQYF
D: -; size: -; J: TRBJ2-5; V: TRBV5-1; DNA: TGCGCCAGCAGCTTGGACGGTCTCCCACAAGAGACCCAGTACTTC; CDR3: CASSLDGLPQETQYF
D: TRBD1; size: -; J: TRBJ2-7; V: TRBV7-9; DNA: TGTGCCAGCAGCCCTGACAGGGGCTACGAGCAGTACTTC; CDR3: CASSPDRGYEQYF
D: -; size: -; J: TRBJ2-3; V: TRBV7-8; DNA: TGTGCCAGCAGCCCCACCCTATCACTATCCCAGGATACGCAGTATTTT; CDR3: CASSPTLSLSQDTQYF
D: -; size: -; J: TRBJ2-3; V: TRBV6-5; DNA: TGTGCCACCCGTAGACAGAGAAACACAGATACGCAGTATTTT; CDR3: CATRRQRNTDTQYF
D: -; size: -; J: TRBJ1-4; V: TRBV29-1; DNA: TGCAGCGTTAAGAGAGGAGGAGAAAAACTGTTTTTT; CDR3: CSVKRGGEKLFF
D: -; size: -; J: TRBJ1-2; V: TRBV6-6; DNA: TGTGCCAGCAGTTACTCTTCAGGCGTCTATGGCTACACCTTC; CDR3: CASSYSSGVYGYTF
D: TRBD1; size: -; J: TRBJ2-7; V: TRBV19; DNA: TGTGCCAGTAGTACTCGACAGGGGGATTCGTCCTACGAGCAGTACTTC; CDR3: CASSTRQGDSSYEQYF
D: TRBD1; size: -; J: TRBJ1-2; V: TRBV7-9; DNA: TGTGCCAGCAGCTTAGCAAGGACAGGGAGGACCTTC; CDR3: CASSLARTGRTF
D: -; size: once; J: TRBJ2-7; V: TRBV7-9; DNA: TGTGCCAGCAGCTTAGCACAGGGAGTATACGAGCAGTACTTC; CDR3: CASSLAQGVYEQYF
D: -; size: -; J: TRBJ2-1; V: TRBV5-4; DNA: TGTGCCAGCAGCTTGGTCAGGGGCTTTAGCTATGAGCAGTTCTTC; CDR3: CASSLVRGFSYEQFF